The clone carrying this T cell receptor (beta chain) was counted only a few times. What it binds is not known. The sample is drawn from a study of beta chain features in type 1 diabetes. CDR1 and CDR2 from the germline V gene are SGHRS and YFSETQ. The J segment lost 6 bases and the V segment lost 0 bases, leaving 18 bases of the junction unmatched. CDR3 length: 21 amino acids. cDNA synthesis used the whole RNA isolate, giving expressed TCRB sequences. TCRdb's copy holds only in-frame clones and misses some; the assay was immunoSEQ multiplex PCR. The table records roughly 400,000 clones, 9.6% of them present only once. Study-level findings and limits: All four CD4+ subsets of Type 1 diabetes patients contained TCRB CDR3s that were moderately but significantly shorter.

Sequencing was performed on central memory CD4+ T cells from blood. The rearrangement uses TRBV5-1 and TRBJ2-2, with TRBD2 identical over 12 bases. This receptor was obtained from a man aged 25-40 years with type 1 diabetes. The CDR3 sequence is CASSLESETSGGRLVAGELFF. DNA of the CDR3: TGCGCCAGCAGCTTGGAGTCCGAGACTAGCGGGGGTAGACTAGTCGCCGGGGAGCTGTTTTTT.